Below, 22 T cell receptor beta chains from the same sample are listed, as sequenced in a study of blood T cell repertoires in COVID-19. Only in-frame clones appear in the TCRdb table, and some are missing; sequencing was by immunoSEQ multiplex PCR. The sample records a few hundred thousand clones, roughly 85% being singletons. Input material: peripheral blood. The receptors come from a young woman with acute or convalescent COVID-19.

This clone was detected once. The DNA for the CDR3 is TGTGCCACCAGTGATCCTCGGACAGCGGATACGCAGTATTTT. Its protein product is CATSDPRTADTQYF. The chain has TRBV24-1 and TRBJ2-3, with a weak D call TRBD1 (6 bases). With 3 bases removed from V and 6 bases from J, the gap between germline ends came to 12 bases. CDR3 length: 14 residues. CDR1 and CDR2 (germline): KGHDR, SFDVKD.

This clone appeared a few times. CDR3: CASSETSGGPETQYF. The CDR3 DNA reads TGTGCCAGCAGTGAGACTAGCGGGGGGCCAGAGACCCAGTACTTC. J is TRBJ2-5 and V is TRBV2; 13 bases line up with TRBD2. Looked up from germline, CDR1 is SNHLY and CDR2 is FYNNEI. With 3 bases clipped from V and 4 bases from J, the junction kept 2 bases outside the gene matches. CDR3 length equals 15 residues. Full variable domain (rest looked up from reference TRBV2 and TRBJ2-5): EPEVTQTPSHQVTQMGQEVILRCVPISNHLYFYWYRQILGQKVEFLVSFYNNEISEKSEIFDDQFSVERPDGSNFTLKIRSTKLEDSAMYFCASSETSGGPETQYFGPGTRLLVL.

V is TRBV6-4 and J is TRBJ1-1, with TRBD1 matching over 9 bases. Germline V gene lookup returns CDR1 MRHNA and CDR2 SNTAGT. The CDR3 runs to 18 residues. V shed 0 bases, J shed 3 bases, and the junction held 11 bases outside the gene matches. The CDR3, as DNA: TGTGCCAGCAGTGACTCAGGGAGGGACAGGGAAGGATACACTGAAGCTTTCTTT. Amino acid sequence: CASSDSGRDREGYTEAFF.

The J gene is TRBJ1-1, the V gene TRBV6-1, with D possibly TRBD1 on 5 matching bases. The CDR3 loop spans 14 amino acids. Between the trimmed V and J ends, which lost 2 bases and 2 bases, there was a span of 9 bases. Looked up from germline, CDR1 is MNHNS and CDR2 is SASEGT. The CDR3 region has the DNA TGTGCCAGCAGTGAACGGGGGGGAAACACTGAAGCTTTCTTT. Residues: CASSERGGNTEAFF.

The genes are TRBV7-2 and TRBJ1-2; possible D gene TRBD1, 5 bases. Germline V CDR1 and CDR2: SGHTA, FQGNSA. The ends were cut back, 3 bases at V and 7 bases at J, with 12 bases in the middle. The CDR3 totals 13 residues. The CDR3 spells CASSLGAGGGYTF. CDR3 in DNA: TGTGCCAGCAGCTTGGGTGCCGGGGGTGGCTACACCTTC.

This clone has just a few counts. The chain has TRBV30 and TRBJ1-5, with D possibly being TRBD1 (6 bases). This CDR3 spans 13 amino acids. V shed 6 bases and J shed 4 bases, with 13 bases lying between them. CDR1 and CDR2 (germline): GTSNPN, SVGIG (reference sequence). The CDR3, as DNA: TGTGCCTGTAACAGGGACGGGAATCAGCCCCAGCATTTT. Translating it yields CACNRDGNQPQHF.

About this clone itself: Within the sample, other DNA sequences also encode this same CDR3. V usage is TRBV5-1 and J usage is TRBJ2-7; the match to TRBD1 covers 11 bases. The J segment lost 3 bases and the V segment lost 5 bases, leaving 4 bases of the junction unmatched. Germline V gene sequence: CDR1 SGHRS, CDR2 YFSETQ. This CDR3 spans 14 amino acids. CDR3 DNA sequence: TGCGCCAGCAGTTTCGGGACAGGGGGCTACGAGCAGTACTTC. Translation gives CASSFGTGGYEQYF. Supplemented by reference TRBV5-1 and TRBJ2-7, the full variable domain reads KAGVTQTPRYLIKTRGQQVTLSCSPISGHRSVSWYQQTPGQGLQFLFEYFSETQRNKGNFPGRFSGRQFSNSRSEMNVSTLELGDSALYLCASSFGTGGYEQYFGPGTRLTVT.

This clone was picked up a small number of times. The gene calls are TRBV28 and TRBJ1-5; no definite D call. In germline, CDR1 is MDHEN, CDR2 SYDVKM. The CDR3 is made up of 14 amino acids. The ends were cut back, 5 bases at V and 0 bases at J, with 8 bases in the middle. This chain's CDR3 is CASSEGYSNQPQHF. CDR3 DNA sequence: TGTGCCAGCAGTGAGGGTTATAGCAATCAGCCCCAGCATTTT.

The chain links TRBV30 to TRBJ1-1; no clear D. Germline assignment: CDR1 GTSNPN and CDR2 SVGIG (reference sequence). The CDR3 loop spans 13 amino acids. V was trimmed by 1 base and J by 1 base, leaving 7 bases between them. The CDR3 is CAWSGEWNTEAFF. The CDR3 bases are TGTGCCTGGAGTGGAGAGTGGAACACTGAAGCTTTCTTT. Filled out from reference TRBV30 and TRBJ1-1, the complete variable domain reads SQTIHQWPATLVQPVGSPLSLECTVEGTSNPNLYWYRQAAGRGLQLLFYSVGIGQISSEVPQNLSASRPQDRQFILSSKKLLLSDSGFYLCAWSGEWNTEAFFGQGTRLTVV.

The chain carries TRBV10-3 and TRBJ2-2, with 10 positions matching TRBD2. CDR3 size: 18 residues. V was pared by 4 bases and J by 3 bases, with 11 bases of the junction left unmatched. CDR1 is ENHRY, CDR2 SYGVKD, per germline. This chain's CDR3 is CAISGVAGGRIDTGELFF. CDR3 nucleotides: TGTGCCATCAGTGGGGTAGCGGGAGGCCGAATTGACACCGGGGAGCTGTTTTTT.

The V and J genes are TRBV9 and TRBJ1-2; D may be TRBD1 (6 bases). The CDR3 runs 14 residues. The V gene lost 0 bases and the J gene lost 6 bases, with 12 bases spanning the gap. The germline V gene has CDR1 SGDLS and CDR2 YYNGEE. The CDR3 DNA reads as TGTGCCAGCAGCGTAGTAGGGGGTTTGAATGGCTACACCTTC. As protein: CASSVVGGLNGYTF. Combining the CDR3 with reference TRBV9 and TRBJ1-2 gives the whole variable domain DSGVTQTPKHLITATGQRVTLRCSPRSGDLSVYWYQQSLDQGLQFLIQYYNGEERAKGNILERFSAQQFPDLHSELNLSSLELGDSALYFCASSVVGGLNGYTFGSGTRLTVV.

About this clone: The sample holds other DNA sequences that translate to the same CDR3. The CDR3 DNA reads as TGTGCCAGCAGCCCACGGGGGGGCACTGAAGCTTTCTTT. Amino acids: CASSPRGGTEAFF. This chain links TRBV28 with TRBJ1-1; a possible D gene is TRBD1 (5 bases). From germline, CDR1 is MDHEN and CDR2 SYDVKM. Trimming pared 6 bases from V and 4 bases from J, leaving 12 bases between. This CDR3 spans 13 amino acids.

V is TRBV4-1 and J is TRBJ2-4, with D possibly matching TRBD2 (6 bases). Germline lookup yields CDR1 MGHRA and CDR2 YSYEKL. Trimming removed 1 base at V and 6 bases at J, with 19 bases between. This CDR3 has 17 amino acids. The DNA of the CDR3 is TGCGCCAGCAGCCAAGCCGAGGGCCGGACGGAGGGAAACATTCAGTACTTC. Amino acid sequence: CASSQAEGRTEGNIQYF.

This clone appeared a few times. The J gene is TRBJ1-1, the V gene TRBV6-1, with D tentatively TRBD1 (5 bases). Deletions cut 1 base from V and 2 bases from J, with 14 bases between. Germline V CDR1 and CDR2: MNHNS, SASEGT. The CDR3 runs to 16 residues. The CDR3 loop is CASSEVAQGRNTEAFF. CDR3 sequence (DNA): TGTGCCAGCAGTGAAGTGGCTCAGGGCCGAAACACTGAAGCTTTCTTT.

Comments on this clone: Other nucleotide sequences from this sample produce the same CDR3. This chain connects TRBV5-5 to TRBJ2-7; possibly TRBD1 for D (5 bases). Germline loops: CDR1 SGHKS, CDR2 YYEKEE (reference sequence). Trimming shortened V by 4 bases and J by 3 bases, and 11 bases separated the two germline ends. This CDR3 has 13 amino acids. CDR3 nucleotide sequence: TGTGCCAGCAGCCTGGCAGGGAACTACGAGCAGTACTTC. Its protein product is CASSLAGNYEQYF.

The table lists this clone with a few counts. The chain recombines TRBV9 with TRBJ1-5, with unresolved D. This CDR3 is built from 14 residues. V dropped 4 bases and J dropped 2 bases, with 10 bases sitting between them. In germline, CDR1 is SGDLS, CDR2 YYNGEE. The chain's CDR3 is CASSFRLGNQPQHF. The CDR3 DNA follows: TGTGCCAGCAGCTTCCGACTGGGCAATCAGCCCCAGCATTTT. The full variable domain, with the rest looked up from reference TRBV9 and TRBJ1-5, is DSGVTQTPKHLITATGQRVTLRCSPRSGDLSVYWYQQSLDQGLQFLIQYYNGEERAKGNILERFSAQQFPDLHSELNLSSLELGDSALYFCASSFRLGNQPQHFGDGTRLSIL.

The CDR3 is CASNPIGTSGVEYF. The CDR3 nucleotides read TGTGCCAGCAATCCTATTGGGACTAGCGGGGTCGAGTACTTC. The gene calls are TRBV6-5 and TRBJ2-7; 13 nucleotides match TRBD2. This CDR3 has 14 amino acids. Germline assignment: CDR1 MNHEY and CDR2 SVGAGI. V trimming: 7 bases; J trimming: 11 bases; junction bases outside the gene matches: 11.

The J gene is TRBJ1-4, the V gene TRBV5-4; the D gene is possibly TRBD1 (6 bases). The V and J ends lost 3 bases and 7 bases respectively, with 16 bases between them. The length of the CDR3 is 15 residues. The V gene's germline CDR1 is SGHNT and CDR2 YYREEE (reference sequence). The CDR3 protein is CASSSSGAGGEKLFF. The CDR3 region has the DNA TGTGCCAGCAGCTCCTCAGGGGCGGGAGGTGAAAAACTGTTTTTT.

The V and J genes are TRBV11-2 and TRBJ1-3, with D hard to call. CDR3 length: 15 amino acids. Germline CDR1 is SGHAT and CDR2 is FQNNGV. V was clipped by 2 bases and J by 2 bases, with 10 bases between them. CDR3 sequence reads: CASSLREGTGNTIYF. The CDR3 nucleotides are TGTGCCAGCAGCTTAAGAGAGGGCACTGGAAACACCATATATTTT.

The V call is TRBV19, the J call TRBJ1-6; tentative D call: TRBD1 (6 bases). CDR1 and CDR2 from the germline V gene are LNHDA and SQIVND (reference sequence). CDR3 length equals 17 residues. Trimming shortened V by 6 bases and J by 7 bases, and 22 bases separated the two germline ends. This chain's CDR3 is CASSVGQLQAENSPLHF. The CDR3, as DNA: TGTGCCAGTAGCGTAGGACAGCTTCAAGCCGAAAATTCACCCCTCCACTTT.

This clone was observed a single time. The chain links TRBV4-1 to TRBJ1-3; TRBD1 might be the D (5 bases). V shed 4 bases and J shed 0 bases, with 10 bases lying between them. The CDR3 covers 15 residues. Germline loops: CDR1 MGHRA, CDR2 YSYEKL. The CDR3 region has the DNA TGCGCCAGCAGCCCCGGACAAAACTCTGGAAACACCATATATTTT. As protein: CASSPGQNSGNTIYF.

This chain connects TRBV30 to TRBJ1-2; no definite D call. The germline V and J ends were trimmed by 3 bases and 0 bases, with 14 bases remaining between them. The CDR3 runs 15 residues. Germline V gene lookup returns CDR1 GTSNPN and CDR2 SVGIG (reference sequence). The DNA for the CDR3 is TGTGCCTGGAGCCTAGGATACCCCACTAACTATGGCTACACCTTC. Amino acids: CAWSLGYPTNYGYTF.